The rows below give T cell receptor beta chains drawn from one sample of a study of identical twins. Via MiXCR, TCRdb re-called the 5' RACE reads, giving one row per CDR3 protein. The sample holds some 440,000 distinct CDR3 sequences; 24% are singletons and the top ten take 2.9%. The same specimen was also included in a second study, on T cells expressing NK-cell markers.

The sequencing sample was made of CD4+ T cells sorted from blood. Every receptor here comes from a woman aged 18 to 35 in good health. Both conserved end residues are part of each CDR3. The order of the fields is clone size, J gene, D gene, V gene, CDR3 protein, CDR3 DNA. D genes are given only for firm matches. Clone size is stated in some rows and not others, as once, few, many or a class when expanded.

clone_size: .; j_call: TRBJ2-1; d_call: TRBD2; v_call: TRBV20-1; cdr3_aa: CSAPRLAGYNEQFF; cdr3_nt: TGCAGTGCTCCTAGACTAGCGGGGTACAATGAGCAGTTCTTC
clone_size: .; j_call: TRBJ1-2; d_call: .; v_call: TRBV2; cdr3_aa: CASSETRNYGYTF; cdr3_nt: TGTGCCAGCAGCGAAACCAGGAACTATGGCTACACCTTC
clone_size: few; j_call: TRBJ2-1; d_call: .; v_call: TRBV27; cdr3_aa: CASSLEVPSSYNEQFF; cdr3_nt: TGTGCCAGCAGTTTGGAAGTCCCGAGCTCCTACAATGAGCAGTTCTTC
clone_size: .; j_call: TRBJ2-4; d_call: .; v_call: TRBV7-8; cdr3_aa: CASSLAPGVAKNIQYF; cdr3_nt: TGTGCCAGCAGCTTAGCGCCGGGAGTAGCCAAGAACATTCAGTACTTC
clone_size: few; j_call: TRBJ2-1; d_call: TRBD2; v_call: TRBV7-2; cdr3_aa: CASSLAGAAYNEQFF; cdr3_nt: TGTGCCAGCAGCTTGGCGGGAGCCGCCTACAATGAGCAGTTCTTC
clone_size: few; j_call: TRBJ2-3; d_call: TRBD2; v_call: TRBV12-3/TRBV12-4; cdr3_aa: CASRLGLAITDTQYF; cdr3_nt: TGTGCCAGCAGACTGGGACTAGCGATCACAGATACGCAGTATTTT
clone_size: .; j_call: TRBJ1-6; d_call: .; v_call: TRBV20-1; cdr3_aa: CSAQVGLRDSPLHF; cdr3_nt: TGCAGTGCTCAAGTGGGACTTCGGGATTCACCCCTCCACTTT
clone_size: few; j_call: TRBJ1-5; d_call: .; v_call: TRBV20-1; cdr3_aa: CSAATWRQRNQPQHF; cdr3_nt: TGCAGTGCGGCGACATGGAGACAGCGCAATCAGCCCCAGCATTTT
clone_size: few; j_call: TRBJ2-3; d_call: .; v_call: TRBV4-3; cdr3_aa: CASSQGLRDTQYF; cdr3_nt: TGCGCCAGCAGCCAAGGGTTGAGAGATACGCAGTATTTT
clone_size: few; j_call: TRBJ2-5; d_call: TRBD2; v_call: TRBV29-1; cdr3_aa: CSVDGGATVETQYF; cdr3_nt: TGCAGCGTAGACGGGGGGGCCACGGTGGAGACCCAGTACTTC
clone_size: few; j_call: TRBJ2-1; d_call: TRBD2; v_call: TRBV6-1; cdr3_aa: CASSEVRRTSAPLNEQFF; cdr3_nt: TGTGCCAGCAGTGAAGTTAGGAGGACTAGCGCCCCCCTGAATGAGCAGTTCTTC
clone_size: once; j_call: TRBJ2-1; d_call: TRBD1; v_call: TRBV20-1; cdr3_aa: CSARGPGRRLVDEQFF; cdr3_nt: TGCAGTGCCAGGGGGCCGGGACGGAGACTAGTCGATGAGCAGTTCTTC
clone_size: few; j_call: TRBJ1-1; d_call: .; v_call: TRBV20-1; cdr3_aa: CSARVAGIVGFTEAFF; cdr3_nt: TGCAGTGCTAGAGTTGCCGGGATAGTTGGATTCACTGAAGCTTTCTTT
clone_size: .; j_call: TRBJ2-7; d_call: .; v_call: TRBV7-8; cdr3_aa: CASSLGMRSYEQYF; cdr3_nt: TGTGCCAGCAGCTTAGGTATGAGGTCCTACGAGCAGTACTTC
clone_size: many; j_call: TRBJ1-1; d_call: .; v_call: TRBV5-1; cdr3_aa: CASSYRQNTEAFF; cdr3_nt: TGCGCCAGCAGCTACCGACAGAACACTGAAGCTTTCTTT
clone_size: few; j_call: TRBJ2-3; d_call: TRBD2; v_call: TRBV5-1; cdr3_aa: CASTRTSGVDTQYF; cdr3_nt: TGCGCCAGCACCAGGACTAGCGGGGTAGATACGCAGTATTTT
clone_size: .; j_call: TRBJ1-2; d_call: .; v_call: TRBV5-6; cdr3_aa: CASSLPGAAGYTF; cdr3_nt: TGTGCCAGCAGCTTGCCGGGGGCGGCGGGCTACACCTTC
clone_size: few; j_call: TRBJ2-3; d_call: .; v_call: TRBV20-1; cdr3_aa: CSAPVRQSTDTQYF; cdr3_nt: TGCAGTGCCCCCGTAAGACAGAGCACAGATACGCAGTATTTT
clone_size: .; j_call: TRBJ2-1; d_call: TRBD2; v_call: TRBV12-3/TRBV12-4; cdr3_aa: CASSGLAARHYNEQFF; cdr3_nt: TGTGCCAGCAGTGGACTAGCGGCAAGACACTACAATGAGCAGTTCTTC
clone_size: few; j_call: TRBJ2-1; d_call: TRBD2; v_call: TRBV20-1; cdr3_aa: CSARDAGVAYNEQFF; cdr3_nt: TGCAGTGCTAGAGATGCGGGAGTCGCCTACAATGAGCAGTTCTTC
clone_size: few; j_call: TRBJ1-5; d_call: TRBD1; v_call: TRBV12-3/TRBV12-4; cdr3_aa: CASTGDRDGNQPQHF; cdr3_nt: TGTGCCAGCACCGGGGACAGGGACGGGAATCAGCCCCAGCATTTT
clone_size: .; j_call: TRBJ2-3; d_call: TRBD2; v_call: TRBV19; cdr3_aa: CASTAKGWTSGSSTDTQYF; cdr3_nt: TGTGCCAGTACCGCCAAAGGGTGGACTAGCGGTTCTAGCACAGATACGCAGTATTTT
clone_size: .; j_call: TRBJ2-4; d_call: .; v_call: TRBV20-1; cdr3_aa: CSALPVGGLAKNIQYF; cdr3_nt: TGCAGTGCCCTTCCGGTAGGGGGGCTAGCCAAAAACATTCAGTACTTC
clone_size: few; j_call: TRBJ2-1; d_call: TRBD2; v_call: TRBV20-1; cdr3_aa: CSARRLAGVYEQFF; cdr3_nt: TGCAGTGCTAGGCGGTTAGCGGGAGTCTATGAGCAGTTCTTC
clone_size: few; j_call: TRBJ2-1; d_call: .; v_call: TRBV29-1; cdr3_aa: CSLASSSYNEQFF; cdr3_nt: TGCAGCCTGGCGTCCAGCTCCTACAATGAGCAGTTCTTC
clone_size: .; j_call: TRBJ1-1; d_call: .; v_call: TRBV20-1; cdr3_aa: CRSSLTWVGQATEAFF; cdr3_nt: TGCAGGTCCAGTCTTACGTGGGTGGGACAAGCCACTGAAGCTTTCTTT
clone_size: .; j_call: TRBJ2-2; d_call: TRBD2; v_call: TRBV12-3/TRBV12-4; cdr3_aa: CASSPARGTTRAPITGELFF; cdr3_nt: TGTGCCAGCAGTCCCGCCCGCGGGACTACCCGAGCGCCAATCACCGGGGAGCTGTTTTTT
clone_size: few; j_call: TRBJ2-3; d_call: TRBD2; v_call: TRBV20-1; cdr3_aa: CSAGLAGGGDTQYF; cdr3_nt: TGCAGTGCGGGACTAGCGGGAGGCGGGGATACGCAGTATTTT
clone_size: few; j_call: TRBJ2-5; d_call: .; v_call: TRBV5-1; cdr3_aa: CASSPQRGLETQYF; cdr3_nt: TGCGCCAGCAGCCCCCAAAGGGGGTTGGAGACCCAGTACTTC
clone_size: few; j_call: TRBJ2-1; d_call: .; v_call: TRBV6-2/TRBV6-3; cdr3_aa: CASSRSPRDRVAFGTYNEQFF; cdr3_nt: TGTGCCAGCAGCCGCTCCCCCCGGGACCGGGTTGCGTTCGGCACCTACAATGAGCAGTTCTTC
clone_size: few; j_call: TRBJ2-1; d_call: .; v_call: TRBV7-8; cdr3_aa: CASSPGVEQFF; cdr3_nt: TGTGCCAGCAGCCCGGGGGTCGAGCAGTTCTTC
clone_size: .; j_call: TRBJ2-3; d_call: .; v_call: TRBV4-2; cdr3_aa: CASSQDRTGADTQYF; cdr3_nt: TGTGCCAGCAGCCAAGATCGAACGGGAGCCGATACGCAGTATTTT
clone_size: .; j_call: TRBJ1-2; d_call: .; v_call: TRBV7-9; cdr3_aa: CASSHEGGGYTF; cdr3_nt: TGTGCCAGCAGCCACGAAGGCGGTGGCTACACCTTC
clone_size: .; j_call: TRBJ2-6; d_call: .; v_call: TRBV7-3; cdr3_aa: CASSLGHVSGANVLTF; cdr3_nt: TGTGCCAGCAGCTTAGGACACGTCTCTGGGGCCAACGTCCTGACTTTC
clone_size: .; j_call: TRBJ1-5; d_call: .; v_call: TRBV5-1; cdr3_aa: CASPDSLYQPQHF; cdr3_nt: TGCGCCAGCCCCGACAGTTTGTATCAGCCCCAGCATTTT
clone_size: few; j_call: TRBJ2-3; d_call: TRBD2; v_call: TRBV5-6; cdr3_aa: CASSFDWRETDTQYF; cdr3_nt: TGTGCCAGCAGCTTCGACTGGCGGGAGACAGATACGCAGTATTTT
clone_size: few; j_call: TRBJ1-1; d_call: TRBD1; v_call: TRBV9; cdr3_aa: CASSSTDRVTEAFF; cdr3_nt: TGTGCCAGCAGCTCAACGGACAGGGTCACTGAAGCTTTCTTT
clone_size: few; j_call: TRBJ1-2; d_call: .; v_call: TRBV12-3/TRBV12-4; cdr3_aa: CASSLKGWGYTF; cdr3_nt: TGTGCCAGCAGTTTAAAGGGCTGGGGCTACACCTTC
clone_size: .; j_call: TRBJ2-1; d_call: .; v_call: TRBV9; cdr3_aa: CASSPLAASYNEQFF; cdr3_nt: TGTGCCAGCAGCCCACTAGCCGCCTCCTACAATGAGCAGTTCTTC
clone_size: few; j_call: TRBJ2-5; d_call: .; v_call: TRBV20-1; cdr3_aa: CSAQIGVQETQYF; cdr3_nt: TGCAGTGCCCAAATAGGGGTACAAGAGACCCAGTACTTC
clone_size: few; j_call: TRBJ1-2; d_call: .; v_call: TRBV20-1; cdr3_aa: CSAHQANYGYTF; cdr3_nt: TGCAGTGCACACCAAGCTAACTATGGCTACACCTTC
clone_size: few; j_call: TRBJ1-2; d_call: .; v_call: TRBV12-3/TRBV12-4; cdr3_aa: CASSLDGQRGYTF; cdr3_nt: TGTGCCAGCAGTTTAGACGGGCAGCGAGGCTACACCTTC
clone_size: .; j_call: TRBJ2-5; d_call: .; v_call: TRBV24-1; cdr3_aa: CATSDSGLETQYF; cdr3_nt: TGTGCCACCAGTGATTCTGGTTTGGAGACCCAGTACTTC
clone_size: .; j_call: TRBJ1-2; d_call: .; v_call: TRBV7-2; cdr3_aa: CASSFSSPAANYGYTF; cdr3_nt: TGTGCCAGCAGCTTTTCATCTCCGGCAGCTAACTATGGCTACACCTTC
clone_size: .; j_call: TRBJ1-4; d_call: .; v_call: TRBV29-1; cdr3_aa: CSAKDGNEKLFF; cdr3_nt: TGCAGCGCTAAAGACGGAAATGAAAAACTGTTTTTT
clone_size: .; j_call: TRBJ1-3; d_call: TRBD1; v_call: TRBV12-3/TRBV12-4; cdr3_aa: CASSWDRGVRGNTIYF; cdr3_nt: TGTGCCAGCAGCTGGGACAGGGGTGTGAGAGGAAACACCATATATTTT